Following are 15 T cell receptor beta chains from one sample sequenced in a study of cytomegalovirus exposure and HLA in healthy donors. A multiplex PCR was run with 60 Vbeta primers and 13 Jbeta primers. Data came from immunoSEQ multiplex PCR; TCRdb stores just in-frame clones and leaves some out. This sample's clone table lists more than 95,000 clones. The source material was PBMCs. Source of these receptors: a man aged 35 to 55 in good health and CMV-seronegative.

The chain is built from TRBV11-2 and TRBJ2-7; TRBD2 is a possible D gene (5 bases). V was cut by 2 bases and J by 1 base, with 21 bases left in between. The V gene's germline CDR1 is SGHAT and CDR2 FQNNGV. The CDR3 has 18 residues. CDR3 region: CASSLSPLDWEPSYEQYF. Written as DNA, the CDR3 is TGTGCCAGCAGCTTAAGCCCCCTTGACTGGGAGCCTTCCTACGAGCAGTACTTC.

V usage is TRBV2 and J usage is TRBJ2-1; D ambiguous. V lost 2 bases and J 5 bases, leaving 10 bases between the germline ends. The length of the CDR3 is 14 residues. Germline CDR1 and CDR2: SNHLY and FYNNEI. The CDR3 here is CASSEPTADNEQFF. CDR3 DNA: TGTGCCAGCAGTGAACCCACAGCAGACAATGAGCAGTTCTTC.

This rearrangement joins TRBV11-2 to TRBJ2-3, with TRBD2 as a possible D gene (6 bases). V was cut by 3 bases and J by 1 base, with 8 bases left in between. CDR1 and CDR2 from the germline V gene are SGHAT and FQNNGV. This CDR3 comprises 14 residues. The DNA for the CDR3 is TGTGCCAGCAGCTTGCCTAGCGGCACAGATACGCAGTATTTT. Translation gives CASSLPSGTDTQYF. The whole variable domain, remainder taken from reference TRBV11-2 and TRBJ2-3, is EAGVAQSPRYKIIEKRQSVAFWCNPISGHATLYWYQQILGQGPKLLIQFQNNGVVDDSQLPKDRFSAERLKGVDSTLKIQPAKLEDSAVYLCASSLPSGTDTQYFGPGTRLTVL.

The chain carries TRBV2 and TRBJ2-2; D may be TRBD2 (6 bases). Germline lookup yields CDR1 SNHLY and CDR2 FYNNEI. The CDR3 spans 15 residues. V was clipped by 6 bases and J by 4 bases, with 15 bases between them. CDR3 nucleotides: TGTGCCAGCAGCAAAGGGGACTTATTCACCGGGGAGCTGTTTTTT. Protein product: CASSKGDLFTGELFF.

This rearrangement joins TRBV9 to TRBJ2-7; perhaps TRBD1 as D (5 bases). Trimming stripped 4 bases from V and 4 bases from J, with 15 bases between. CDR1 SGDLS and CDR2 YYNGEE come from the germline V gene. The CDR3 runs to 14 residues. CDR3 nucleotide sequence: TGTGCCAGCAGCCCGACGTCGGACATATACGAGCAGTACTTC. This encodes CASSPTSDIYEQYF.

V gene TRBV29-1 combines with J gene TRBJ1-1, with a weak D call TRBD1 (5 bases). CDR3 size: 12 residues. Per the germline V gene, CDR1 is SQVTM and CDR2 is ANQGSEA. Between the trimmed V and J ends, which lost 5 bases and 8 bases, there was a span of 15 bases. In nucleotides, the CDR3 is TGCAGCGTTTGGAGGGGATCTATGGAAGCTTTCTTT. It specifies CSVWRGSMEAFF.

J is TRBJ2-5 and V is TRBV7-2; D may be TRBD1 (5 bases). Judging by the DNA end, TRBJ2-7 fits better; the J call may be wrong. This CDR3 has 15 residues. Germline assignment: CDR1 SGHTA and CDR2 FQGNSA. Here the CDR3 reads CASSDTISTVYEQYF. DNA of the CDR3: TGTGCCAGCAGCGACACAATCTCGACAGTCTACGAGCAGTACTTC.

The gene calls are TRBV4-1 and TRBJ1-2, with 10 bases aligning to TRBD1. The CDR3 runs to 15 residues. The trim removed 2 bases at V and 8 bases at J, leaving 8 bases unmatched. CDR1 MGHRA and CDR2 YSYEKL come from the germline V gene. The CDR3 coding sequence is TGCGCCAGCAGCCAATCCCTGGGGACAGGGGACGGCTACACCTTC. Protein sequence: CASSQSLGTGDGYTF.

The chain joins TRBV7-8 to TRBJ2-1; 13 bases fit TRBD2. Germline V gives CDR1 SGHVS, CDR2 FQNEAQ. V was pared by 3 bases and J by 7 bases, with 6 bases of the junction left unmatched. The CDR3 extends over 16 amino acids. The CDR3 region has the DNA TGTGCCAGCAGCTTGATCGGACTAGCGGGAGTAAATGAGCAGTTCTTC. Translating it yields CASSLIGLAGVNEQFF.

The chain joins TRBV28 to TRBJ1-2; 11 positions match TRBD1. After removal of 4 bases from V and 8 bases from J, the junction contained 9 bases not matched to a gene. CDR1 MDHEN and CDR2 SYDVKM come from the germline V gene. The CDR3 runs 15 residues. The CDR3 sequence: CASSSGTGGLLGYTF. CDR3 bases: TGTGCCAGCAGTTCCGGGACAGGGGGATTGTTGGGCTACACCTTC.

The CDR3: CASSPKLLAGLYNEQFF. CDR3 coding DNA: TGTGCCAGCAGCCCGAAACTTCTAGCGGGACTTTACAATGAGCAGTTCTTC. The chain combines TRBV7-9 with TRBJ2-1, with 9 bases that match TRBD2. This CDR3 is built from 17 residues. The trim removed 5 bases at V and 4 bases at J, leaving 12 bases unmatched. Germline V gene data show CDR1 as SEHNR and CDR2 as FQNEAQ (reference sequence).

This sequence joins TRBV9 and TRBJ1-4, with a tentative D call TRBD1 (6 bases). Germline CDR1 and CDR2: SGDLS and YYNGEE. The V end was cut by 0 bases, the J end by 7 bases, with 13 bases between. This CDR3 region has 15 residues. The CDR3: CASSVVAGAGEKLFF. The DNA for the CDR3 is TGTGCCAGCAGCGTAGTAGCAGGGGCCGGTGAAAAACTGTTTTTT.

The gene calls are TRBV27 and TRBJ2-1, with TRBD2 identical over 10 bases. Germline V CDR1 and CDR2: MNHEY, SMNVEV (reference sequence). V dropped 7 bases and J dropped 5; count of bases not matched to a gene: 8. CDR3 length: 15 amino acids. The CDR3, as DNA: TGTGCCAGCACCAATCTAGGACTAGCGGACAATGAGCAGTTCTTC. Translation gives CASTNLGLADNEQFF.

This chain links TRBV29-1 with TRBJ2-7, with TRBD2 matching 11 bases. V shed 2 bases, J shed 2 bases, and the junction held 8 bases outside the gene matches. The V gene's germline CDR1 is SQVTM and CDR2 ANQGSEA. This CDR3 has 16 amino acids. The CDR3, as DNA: TGCAGCGTTGAAATTATACTAGCGGGAGAGCCCTACGAGCAGTACTTC. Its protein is CSVEIILAGEPYEQYF.

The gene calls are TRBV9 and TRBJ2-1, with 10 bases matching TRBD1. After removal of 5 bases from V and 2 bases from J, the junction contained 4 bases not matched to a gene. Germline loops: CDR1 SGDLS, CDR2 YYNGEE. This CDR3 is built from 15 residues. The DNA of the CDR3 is TGTGCCAGCAGGACCGGGACAGGGGCCTACAATGAGCAGTTCTTC. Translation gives CASRTGTGAYNEQFF. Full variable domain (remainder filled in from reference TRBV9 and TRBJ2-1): DSGVTQTPKHLITATGQRVTLRCSPRSGDLSVYWYQQSLDQGLQFLIQYYNGEERAKGNILERFSAQQFPDLHSELNLSSLELGDSALYFCASRTGTGAYNEQFFGPGTRLTVL.